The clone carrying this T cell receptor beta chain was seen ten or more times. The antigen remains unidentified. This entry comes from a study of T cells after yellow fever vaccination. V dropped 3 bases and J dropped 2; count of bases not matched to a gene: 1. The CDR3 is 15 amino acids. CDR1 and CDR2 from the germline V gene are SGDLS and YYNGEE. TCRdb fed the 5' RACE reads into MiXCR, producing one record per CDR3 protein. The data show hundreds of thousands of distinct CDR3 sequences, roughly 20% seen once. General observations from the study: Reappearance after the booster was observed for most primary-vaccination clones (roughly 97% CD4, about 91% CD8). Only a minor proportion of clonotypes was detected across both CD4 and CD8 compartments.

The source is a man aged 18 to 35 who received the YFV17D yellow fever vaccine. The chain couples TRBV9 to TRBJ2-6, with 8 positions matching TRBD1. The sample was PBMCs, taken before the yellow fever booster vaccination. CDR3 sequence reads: CASSADRAGANVLTF. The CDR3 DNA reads TGTGCCAGCAGCGCGGACAGGGCTGGGGCCAACGTCCTGACTTTC. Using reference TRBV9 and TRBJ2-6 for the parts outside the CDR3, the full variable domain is DSGVTQTPKHLITATGQRVTLRCSPRSGDLSVYWYQQSLDQGLQFLIQYYNGEERAKGNILERFSAQQFPDLHSELNLSSLELGDSALYFCASSADRAGANVLTFGAGSRLTVL.